The sequence of this TCR beta chain was determined in a study of T cells in Graves' hyperthyroidism and ophthalmopathy. The wider study: At initial diagnosis, before any treatment had begun, peripheral blood was obtained.

This CDR3 has 15 residues. From germline, CDR1 is MDHEN and CDR2 SYDVKM. Trimming left V 3 bases short and J 7 bases short, with 16 bases between. This clonotype occurred a few times. TCR beta CDR3 region amplification was performed from RNA transcripts. HTBI primers were employed in a first-round RT-PCR of the TCR CDR3. A single record per CDR3 protein comes from TCRdb applying MiXCR to the multiplex PCR reads. The sample shows about 590,000 distinct CDR3 sequences, approximately 14% of them seen only once. The clonotype comes from a woman aged 18-29 years with Graves' ophthalmopathy. The gene calls are TRBV28 and TRBJ1-5; maybe TRBD1 (6 bases). The sample was blood. The CDR3 region is CASSLGLGGGQPQHF. CDR3 bases: TGTGCCAGCAGTTTGGGGCTAGGGGGTGGCCAGCCCCAGCATTTT.